This T cell receptor beta chain derives from a study of human T cells and chemical hapten exposure. Study overall: Alopecia areata, totalis or universalis affected patients, mainly female.

The CDR3 is made up of 14 amino acids. In germline, CDR1 is LNHNV, CDR2 YYDKDF (reference sequence). With V trimmed by 3 bases and J by 6 bases, 7 bases remained unmatched. TCRdb ran MiXCR on the RACE reads and lists one entry per CDR3 protein. The sample shows some 300,000 distinct CDR3 sequences, about 5.4% of them seen only once. This clonotype has a handful of counts. Time point meaning: pre-sensitization, week 0. The treatment was: therapeutic diphenylcyclopropenone sensitization with weekly scalp DPC. Someone pulled total RNA out of unfractionated whole blood. The source was whole blood, collected in connection with sensitization to the hapten diphenylcyclopropenone (DPC). The clonotype was recovered from a woman aged 18-29 years with alopecia areata. Some clones in this sample may be carry-over from other donors' samples. The V and J genes are TRBV15 and TRBJ2-7; 8 bases fit TRBD1. CDR3 residues: CATSRRTGYGEQYF. The DNA of the CDR3 is TGTGCCACCAGCAGGCGGACAGGGTATGGCGAGCAGTACTTC.